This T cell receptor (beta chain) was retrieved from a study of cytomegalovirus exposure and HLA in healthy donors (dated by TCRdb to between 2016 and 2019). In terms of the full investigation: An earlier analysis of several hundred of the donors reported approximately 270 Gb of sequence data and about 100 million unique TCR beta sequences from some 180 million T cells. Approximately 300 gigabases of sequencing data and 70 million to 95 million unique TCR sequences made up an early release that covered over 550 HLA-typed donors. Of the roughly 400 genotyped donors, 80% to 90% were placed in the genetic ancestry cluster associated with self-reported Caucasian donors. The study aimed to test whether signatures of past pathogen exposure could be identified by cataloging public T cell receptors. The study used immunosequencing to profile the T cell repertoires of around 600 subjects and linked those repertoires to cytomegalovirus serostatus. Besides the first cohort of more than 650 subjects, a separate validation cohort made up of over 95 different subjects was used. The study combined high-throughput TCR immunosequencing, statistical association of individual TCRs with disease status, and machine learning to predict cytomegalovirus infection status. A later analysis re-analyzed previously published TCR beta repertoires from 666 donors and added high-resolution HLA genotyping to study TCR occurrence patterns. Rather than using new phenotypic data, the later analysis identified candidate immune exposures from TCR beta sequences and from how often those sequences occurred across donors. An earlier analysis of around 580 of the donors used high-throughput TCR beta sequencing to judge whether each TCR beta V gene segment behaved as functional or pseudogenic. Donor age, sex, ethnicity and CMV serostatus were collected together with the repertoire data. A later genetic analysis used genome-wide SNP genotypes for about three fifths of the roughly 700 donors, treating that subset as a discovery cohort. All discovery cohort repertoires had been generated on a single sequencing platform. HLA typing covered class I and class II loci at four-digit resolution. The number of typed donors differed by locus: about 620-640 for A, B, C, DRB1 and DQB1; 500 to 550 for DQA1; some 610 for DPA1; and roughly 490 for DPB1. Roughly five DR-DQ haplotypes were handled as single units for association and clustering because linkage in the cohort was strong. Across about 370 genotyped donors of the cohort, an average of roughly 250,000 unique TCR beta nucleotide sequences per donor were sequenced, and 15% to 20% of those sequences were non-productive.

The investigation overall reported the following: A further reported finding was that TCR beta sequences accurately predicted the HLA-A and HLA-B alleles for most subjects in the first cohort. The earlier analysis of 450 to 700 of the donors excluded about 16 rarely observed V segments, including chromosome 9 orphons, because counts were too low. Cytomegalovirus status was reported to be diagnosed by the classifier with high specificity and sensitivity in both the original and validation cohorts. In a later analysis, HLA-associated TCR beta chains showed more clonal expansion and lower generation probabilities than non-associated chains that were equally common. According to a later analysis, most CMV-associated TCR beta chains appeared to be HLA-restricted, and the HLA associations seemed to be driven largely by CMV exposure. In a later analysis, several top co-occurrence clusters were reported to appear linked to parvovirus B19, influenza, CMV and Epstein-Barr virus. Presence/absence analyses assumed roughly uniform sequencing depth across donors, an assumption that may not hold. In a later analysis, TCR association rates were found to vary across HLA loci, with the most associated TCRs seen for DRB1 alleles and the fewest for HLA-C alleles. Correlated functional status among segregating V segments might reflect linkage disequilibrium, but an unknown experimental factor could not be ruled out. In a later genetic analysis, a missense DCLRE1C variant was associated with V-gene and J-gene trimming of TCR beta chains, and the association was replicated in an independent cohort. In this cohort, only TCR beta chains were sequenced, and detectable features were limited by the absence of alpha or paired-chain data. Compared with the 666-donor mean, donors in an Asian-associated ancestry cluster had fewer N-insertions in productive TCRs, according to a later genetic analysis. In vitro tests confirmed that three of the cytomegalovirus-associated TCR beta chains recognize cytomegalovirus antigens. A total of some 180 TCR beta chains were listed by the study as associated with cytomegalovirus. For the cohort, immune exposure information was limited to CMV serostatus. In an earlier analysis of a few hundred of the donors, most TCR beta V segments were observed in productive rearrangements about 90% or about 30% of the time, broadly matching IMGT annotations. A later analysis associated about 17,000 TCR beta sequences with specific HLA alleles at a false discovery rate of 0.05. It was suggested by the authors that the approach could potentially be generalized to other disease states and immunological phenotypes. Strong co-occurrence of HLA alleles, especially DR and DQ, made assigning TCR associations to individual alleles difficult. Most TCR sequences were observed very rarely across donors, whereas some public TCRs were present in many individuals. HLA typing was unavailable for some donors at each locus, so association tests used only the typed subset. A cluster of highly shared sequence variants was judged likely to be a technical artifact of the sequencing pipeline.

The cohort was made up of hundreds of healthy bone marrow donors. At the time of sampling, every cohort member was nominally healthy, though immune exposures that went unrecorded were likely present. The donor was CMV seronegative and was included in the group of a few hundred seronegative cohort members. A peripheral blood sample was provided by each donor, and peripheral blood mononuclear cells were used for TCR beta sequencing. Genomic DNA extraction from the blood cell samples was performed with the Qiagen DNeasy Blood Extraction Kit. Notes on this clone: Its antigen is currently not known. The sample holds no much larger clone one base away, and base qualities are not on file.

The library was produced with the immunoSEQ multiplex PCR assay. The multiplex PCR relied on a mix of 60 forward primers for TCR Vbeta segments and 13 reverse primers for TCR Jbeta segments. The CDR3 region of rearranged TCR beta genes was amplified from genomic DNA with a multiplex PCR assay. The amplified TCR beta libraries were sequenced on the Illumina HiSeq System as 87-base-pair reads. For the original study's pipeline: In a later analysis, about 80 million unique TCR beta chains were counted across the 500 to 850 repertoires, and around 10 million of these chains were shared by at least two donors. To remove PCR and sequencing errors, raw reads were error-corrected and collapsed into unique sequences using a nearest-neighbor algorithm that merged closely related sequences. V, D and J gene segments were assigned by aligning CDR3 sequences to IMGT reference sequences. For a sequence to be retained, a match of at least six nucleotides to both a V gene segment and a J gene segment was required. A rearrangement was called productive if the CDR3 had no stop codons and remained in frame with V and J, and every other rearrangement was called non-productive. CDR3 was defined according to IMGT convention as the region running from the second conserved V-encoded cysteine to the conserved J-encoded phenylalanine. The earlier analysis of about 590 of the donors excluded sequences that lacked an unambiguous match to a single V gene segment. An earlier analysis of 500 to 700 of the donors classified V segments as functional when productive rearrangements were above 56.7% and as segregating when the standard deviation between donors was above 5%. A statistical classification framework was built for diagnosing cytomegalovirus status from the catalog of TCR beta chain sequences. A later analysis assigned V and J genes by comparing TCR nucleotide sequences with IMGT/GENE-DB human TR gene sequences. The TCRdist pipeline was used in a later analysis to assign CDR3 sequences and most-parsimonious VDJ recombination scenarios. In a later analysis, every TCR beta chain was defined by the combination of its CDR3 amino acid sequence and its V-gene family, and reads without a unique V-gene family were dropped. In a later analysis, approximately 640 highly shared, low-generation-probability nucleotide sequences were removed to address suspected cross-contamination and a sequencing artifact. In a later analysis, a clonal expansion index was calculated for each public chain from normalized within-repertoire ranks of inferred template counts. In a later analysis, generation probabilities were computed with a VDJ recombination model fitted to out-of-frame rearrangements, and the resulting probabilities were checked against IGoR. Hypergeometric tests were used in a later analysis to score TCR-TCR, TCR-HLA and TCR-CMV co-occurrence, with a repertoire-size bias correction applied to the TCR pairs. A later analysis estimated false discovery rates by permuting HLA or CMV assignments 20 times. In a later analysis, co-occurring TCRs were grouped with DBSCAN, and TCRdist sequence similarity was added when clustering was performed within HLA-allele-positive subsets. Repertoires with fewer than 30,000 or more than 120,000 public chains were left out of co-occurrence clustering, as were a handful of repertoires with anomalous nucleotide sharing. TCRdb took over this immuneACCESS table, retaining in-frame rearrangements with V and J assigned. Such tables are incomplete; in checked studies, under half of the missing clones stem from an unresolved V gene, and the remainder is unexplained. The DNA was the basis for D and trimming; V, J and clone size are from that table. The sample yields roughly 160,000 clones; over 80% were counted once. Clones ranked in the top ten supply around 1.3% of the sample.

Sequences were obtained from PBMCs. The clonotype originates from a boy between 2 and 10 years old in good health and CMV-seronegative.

CDR3 reads: CASSPRGQGYTEAFF. Here is the DNA: TGTGCCAGCTCACCACGGGGACAGGGGTACACTGAAGCTTTCTTT. This sequence uses TRBV18 and TRBJ1-1; 10 bases in the junction line up with TRBD1. The germline V end is reduced by 1 base and the J end by 3 bases; junction bases left unmatched: 2. From the germline V gene, CDR1 is KGHSH and CDR2 is LQKENI. Including cysteine and phenylalanine, the CDR3 has 15 amino acids. Only CDR3 DNA remains: 45 bases, in frame from the first base.